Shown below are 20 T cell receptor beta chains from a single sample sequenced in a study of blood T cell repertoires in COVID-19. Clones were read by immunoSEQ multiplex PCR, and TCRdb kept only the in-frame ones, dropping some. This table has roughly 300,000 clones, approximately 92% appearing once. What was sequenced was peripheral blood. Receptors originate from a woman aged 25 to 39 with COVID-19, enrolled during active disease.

CDR3: CAWRPGLSYGYTF. CDR3 in DNA: TGTGCCTGGAGACCGGGACTGTCCTATGGCTACACCTTC. The chain joins TRBV30 to TRBJ1-2; possible D gene TRBD1, 5 bases. This CDR3 is 13 amino acids long. Germline CDR1 GTSNPN, CDR2 SVGIG (reference sequence). Trimming stripped 3 bases from V and 4 bases from J, with 12 bases between.

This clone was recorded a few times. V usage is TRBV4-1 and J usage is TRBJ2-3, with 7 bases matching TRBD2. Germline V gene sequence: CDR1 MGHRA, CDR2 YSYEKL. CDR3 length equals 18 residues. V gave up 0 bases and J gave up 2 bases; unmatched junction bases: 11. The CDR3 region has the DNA TGCGCCAGCAGCCAAGAACCTCCCCGGGCGGGAGTCACAGATACGCAGTATTTT. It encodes CASSQEPPRAGVTDTQYF.

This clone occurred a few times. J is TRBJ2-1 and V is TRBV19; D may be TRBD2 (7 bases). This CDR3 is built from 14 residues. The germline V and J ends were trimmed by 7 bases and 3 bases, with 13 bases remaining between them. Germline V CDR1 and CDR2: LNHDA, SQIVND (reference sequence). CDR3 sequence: CASTLGGDYNEQFF. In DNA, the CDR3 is TGTGCCAGTACCTTAGGGGGGGACTACAATGAGCAGTTCTTC.

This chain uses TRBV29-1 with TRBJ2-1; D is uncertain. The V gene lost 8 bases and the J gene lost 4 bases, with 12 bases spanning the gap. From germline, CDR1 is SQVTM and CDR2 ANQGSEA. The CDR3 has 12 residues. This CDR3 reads CSFSPGYNEQFF. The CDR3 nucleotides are TGCAGCTTTTCCCCAGGATACAATGAGCAGTTCTTC.

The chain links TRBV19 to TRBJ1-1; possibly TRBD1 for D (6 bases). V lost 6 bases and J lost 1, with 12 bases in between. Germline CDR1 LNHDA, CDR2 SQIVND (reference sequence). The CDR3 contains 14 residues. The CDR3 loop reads CASSSTGRNTEAFF. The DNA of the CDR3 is TGTGCCAGTAGCAGTACAGGGAGGAACACTGAAGCTTTCTTT.

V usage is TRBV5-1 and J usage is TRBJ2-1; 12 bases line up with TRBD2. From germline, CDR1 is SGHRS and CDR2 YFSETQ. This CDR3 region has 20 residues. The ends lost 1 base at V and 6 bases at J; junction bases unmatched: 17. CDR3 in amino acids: CASSLRPGLAGGDRVNEQFF. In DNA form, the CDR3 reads TGCGCCAGCAGCTTGAGACCGGGACTAGCGGGCGGCGACCGGGTCAATGAGCAGTTCTTC.

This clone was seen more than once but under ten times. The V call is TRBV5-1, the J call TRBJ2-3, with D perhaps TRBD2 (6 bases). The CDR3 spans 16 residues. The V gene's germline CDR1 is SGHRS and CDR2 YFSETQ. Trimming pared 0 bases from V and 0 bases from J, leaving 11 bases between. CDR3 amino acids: CASSLATGVSTDTQYF. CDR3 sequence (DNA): TGCGCCAGCAGCTTGGCCACGGGAGTTAGCACAGATACGCAGTATTTT.

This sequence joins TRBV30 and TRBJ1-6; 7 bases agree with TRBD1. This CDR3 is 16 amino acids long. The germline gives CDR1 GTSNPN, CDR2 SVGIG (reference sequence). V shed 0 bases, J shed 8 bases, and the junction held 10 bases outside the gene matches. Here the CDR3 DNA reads TGTGCCTGGAGTGTGCCCCGCGCAGGGGGATATTCACCCCTCCACTTT. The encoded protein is CAWSVPRAGGYSPLHF. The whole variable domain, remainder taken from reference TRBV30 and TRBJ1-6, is SQTIHQWPATLVQPVGSPLSLECTVEGTSNPNLYWYRQAAGRGLQLLFYSVGIGQISSEVPQNLSASRPQDRQFILSSKKLLLSDSGFYLCAWSVPRAGGYSPLHFGNGTRLTVT.

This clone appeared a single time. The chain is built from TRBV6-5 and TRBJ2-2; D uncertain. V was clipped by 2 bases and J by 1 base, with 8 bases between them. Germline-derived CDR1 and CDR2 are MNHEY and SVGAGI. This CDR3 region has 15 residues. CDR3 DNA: TGTGCCAGCAGTTACAGTACACAGAACACCGGGGAGCTGTTTTTT. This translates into CASSYSTQNTGELFF.

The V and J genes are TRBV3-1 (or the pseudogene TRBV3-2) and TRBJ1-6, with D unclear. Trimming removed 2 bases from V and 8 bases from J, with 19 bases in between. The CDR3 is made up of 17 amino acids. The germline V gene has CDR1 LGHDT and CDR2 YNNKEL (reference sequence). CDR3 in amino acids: CASSQPEIQVPHSPLHF. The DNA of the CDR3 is TGTGCCAGCAGCCAACCCGAAATCCAGGTACCCCATTCACCCCTCCACTTT.

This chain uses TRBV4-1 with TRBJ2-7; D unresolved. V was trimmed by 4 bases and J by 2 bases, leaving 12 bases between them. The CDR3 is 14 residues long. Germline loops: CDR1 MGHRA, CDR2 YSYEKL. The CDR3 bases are TGCGCCAGCAGCCCCCCGACGGGTACCTACGAGCAGTACTTC. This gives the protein CASSPPTGTYEQYF.

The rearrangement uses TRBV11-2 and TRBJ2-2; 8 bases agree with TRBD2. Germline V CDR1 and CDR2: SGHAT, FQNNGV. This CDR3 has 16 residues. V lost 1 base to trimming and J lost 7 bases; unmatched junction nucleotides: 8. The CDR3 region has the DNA TGTGCCAGCAGCTTAGTCGGTAGCGGGATCGGCGGGGAGCTGTTTTTT. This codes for CASSLVGSGIGGELFF. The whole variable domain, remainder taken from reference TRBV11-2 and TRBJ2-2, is EAGVAQSPRYKIIEKRQSVAFWCNPISGHATLYWYQQILGQGPKLLIQFQNNGVVDDSQLPKDRFSAERLKGVDSTLKIQPAKLEDSAVYLCASSLVGSGIGGELFFGEGSRLTVL.

The chain's CDR3 is CASSYGGRVREQFF. For the CDR3, the DNA is TGTGCCAGCAGTTATGGCGGGAGGGTCCGGGAGCAGTTCTTC. J is TRBJ2-1 and V is TRBV6-5; the match to TRBD2 covers 9 bases. The V gene's germline CDR1 is MNHEY and CDR2 SVGAGI. V gave up 3 bases and J gave up 10 bases; unmatched junction bases: 7. This CDR3 is 14 amino acids long.

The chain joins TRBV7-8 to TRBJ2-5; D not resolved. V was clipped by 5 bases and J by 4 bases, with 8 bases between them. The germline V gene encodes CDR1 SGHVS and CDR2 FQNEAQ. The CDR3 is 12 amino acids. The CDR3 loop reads CASSINLETQYF. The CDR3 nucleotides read TGTGCCAGCAGCATAAACTTAGAGACCCAGTACTTC. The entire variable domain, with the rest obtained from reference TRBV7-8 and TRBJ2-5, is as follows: GAGVSQSPRYKVAKRGQDVALRCDPISGHVSLFWYQQALGQGPEFLTYFQNEAQLDKSGLPSDRFFAERPEGSVSTLKIQRTQQEDSAVYLCASSINLETQYFGPGTRLLVL.

The CDR3 reads CASSMGDRPTDTQYF. The CDR3 nucleotides are TGTGCCAGTAGTATGGGGGACAGGCCCACAGATACGCAGTATTTT. V and J are TRBV19 and TRBJ2-3; TRBD1 matches 8 bases. The CDR3 extends over 15 amino acids. The V segment lost 3 bases and the J segment 2 bases; nucleotides outside the gene matches: 4. Germline loops: CDR1 LNHDA, CDR2 SQIVND (reference sequence).

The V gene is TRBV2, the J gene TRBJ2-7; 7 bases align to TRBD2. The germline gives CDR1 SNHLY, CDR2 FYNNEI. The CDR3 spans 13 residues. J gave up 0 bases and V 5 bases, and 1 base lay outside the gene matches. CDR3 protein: CASSREGSYEQYF. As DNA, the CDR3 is TGTGCCAGCAGTAGGGAGGGCTCCTACGAGCAGTACTTC. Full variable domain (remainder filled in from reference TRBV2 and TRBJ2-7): EPEVTQTPSHQVTQMGQEVILRCVPISNHLYFYWYRQILGQKVEFLVSFYNNEISEKSEIFDDQFSVERPDGSNFTLKIRSTKLEDSAMYFCASSREGSYEQYFGPGTRLTVT.

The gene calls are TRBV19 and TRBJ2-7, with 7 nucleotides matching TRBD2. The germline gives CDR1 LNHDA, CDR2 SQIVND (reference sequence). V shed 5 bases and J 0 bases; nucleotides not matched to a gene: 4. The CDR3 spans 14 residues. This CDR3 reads CASSPTSNSYEQYF. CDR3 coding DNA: TGTGCCAGTAGTCCGACTAGCAACTCCTACGAGCAGTACTTC.

This chain's CDR3 is CASSLSLASSYEQYF. In nucleotides, the CDR3 is TGCGCCAGCAGCTTGTCACTAGCCAGCTCCTACGAGCAGTACTTC. The J gene is TRBJ2-7, the V gene TRBV5-1, with D possibly matching TRBD2 (6 bases). The length of the CDR3 is 15 residues. V lost 1 base, J lost 0 bases, and 11 bases lay in between. Germline loops: CDR1 SGHRS, CDR2 YFSETQ.

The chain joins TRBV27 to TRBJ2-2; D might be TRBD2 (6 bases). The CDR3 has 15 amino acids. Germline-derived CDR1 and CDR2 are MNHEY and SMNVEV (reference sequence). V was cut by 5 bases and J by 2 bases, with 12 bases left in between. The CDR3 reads CASSPDSGNTGELFF. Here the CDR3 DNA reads TGTGCCAGCAGTCCCGATAGCGGTAACACCGGGGAGCTGTTTTTT.

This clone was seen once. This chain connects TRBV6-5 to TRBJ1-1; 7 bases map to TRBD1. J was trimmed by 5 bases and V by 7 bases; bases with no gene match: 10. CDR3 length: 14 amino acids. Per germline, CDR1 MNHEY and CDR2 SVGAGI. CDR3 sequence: CASTLNTGETEAFF. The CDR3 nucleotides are TGTGCCAGCACTCTTAATACAGGGGAAACTGAAGCTTTCTTT.